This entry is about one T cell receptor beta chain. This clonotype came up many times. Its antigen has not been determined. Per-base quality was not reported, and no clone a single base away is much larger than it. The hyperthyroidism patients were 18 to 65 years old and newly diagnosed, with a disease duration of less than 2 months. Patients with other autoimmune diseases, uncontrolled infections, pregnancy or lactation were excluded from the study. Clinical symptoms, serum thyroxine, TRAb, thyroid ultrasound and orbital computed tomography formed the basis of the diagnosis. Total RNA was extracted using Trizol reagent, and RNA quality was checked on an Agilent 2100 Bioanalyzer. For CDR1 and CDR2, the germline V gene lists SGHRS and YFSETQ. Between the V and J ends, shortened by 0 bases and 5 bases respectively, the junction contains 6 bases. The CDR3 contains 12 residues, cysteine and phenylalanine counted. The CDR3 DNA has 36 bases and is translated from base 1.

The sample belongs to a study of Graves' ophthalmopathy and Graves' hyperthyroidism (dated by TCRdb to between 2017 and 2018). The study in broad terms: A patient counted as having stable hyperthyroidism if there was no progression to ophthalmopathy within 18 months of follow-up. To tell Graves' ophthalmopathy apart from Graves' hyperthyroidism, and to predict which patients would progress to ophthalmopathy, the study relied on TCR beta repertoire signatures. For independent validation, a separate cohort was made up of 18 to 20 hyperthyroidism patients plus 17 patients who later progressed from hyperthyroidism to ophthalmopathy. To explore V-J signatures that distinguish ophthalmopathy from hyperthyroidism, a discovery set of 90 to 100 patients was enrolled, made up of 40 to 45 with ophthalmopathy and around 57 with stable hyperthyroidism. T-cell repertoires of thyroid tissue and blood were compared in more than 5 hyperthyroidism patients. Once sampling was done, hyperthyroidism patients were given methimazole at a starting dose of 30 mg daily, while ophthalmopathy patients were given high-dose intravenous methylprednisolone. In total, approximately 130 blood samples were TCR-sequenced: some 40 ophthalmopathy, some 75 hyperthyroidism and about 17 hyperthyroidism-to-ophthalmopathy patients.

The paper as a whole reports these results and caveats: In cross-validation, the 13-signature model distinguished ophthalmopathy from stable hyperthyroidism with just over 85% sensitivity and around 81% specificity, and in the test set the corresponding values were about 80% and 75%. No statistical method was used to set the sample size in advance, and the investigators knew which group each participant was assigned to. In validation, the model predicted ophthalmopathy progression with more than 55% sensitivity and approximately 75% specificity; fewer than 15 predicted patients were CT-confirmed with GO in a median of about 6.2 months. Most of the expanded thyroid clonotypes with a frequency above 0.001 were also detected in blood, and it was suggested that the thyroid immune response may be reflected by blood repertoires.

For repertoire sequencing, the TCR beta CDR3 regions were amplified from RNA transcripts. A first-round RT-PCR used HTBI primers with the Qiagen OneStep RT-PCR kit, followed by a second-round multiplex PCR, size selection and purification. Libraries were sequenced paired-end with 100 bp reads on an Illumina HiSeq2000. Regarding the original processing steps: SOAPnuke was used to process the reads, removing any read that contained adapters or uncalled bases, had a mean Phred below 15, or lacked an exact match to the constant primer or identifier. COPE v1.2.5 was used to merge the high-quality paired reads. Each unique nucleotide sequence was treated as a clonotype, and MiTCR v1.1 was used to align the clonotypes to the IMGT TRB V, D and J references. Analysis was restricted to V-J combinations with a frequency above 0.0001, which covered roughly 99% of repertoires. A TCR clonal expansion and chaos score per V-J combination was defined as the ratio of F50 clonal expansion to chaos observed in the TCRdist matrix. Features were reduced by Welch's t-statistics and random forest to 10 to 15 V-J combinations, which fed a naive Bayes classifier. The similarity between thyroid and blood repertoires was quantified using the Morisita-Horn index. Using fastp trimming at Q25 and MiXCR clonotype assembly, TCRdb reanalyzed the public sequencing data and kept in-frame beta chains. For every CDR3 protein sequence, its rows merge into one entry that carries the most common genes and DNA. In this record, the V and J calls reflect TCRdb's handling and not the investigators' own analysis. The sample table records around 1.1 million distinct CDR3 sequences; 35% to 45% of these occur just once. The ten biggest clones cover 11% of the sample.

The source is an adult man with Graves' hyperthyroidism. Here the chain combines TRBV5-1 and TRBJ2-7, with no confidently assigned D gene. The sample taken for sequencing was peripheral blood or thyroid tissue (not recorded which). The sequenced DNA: TGCGCCAGCAGCTTGGTAGTTAACGAGCAGTACTTC. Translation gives CASSLVVNEQYF. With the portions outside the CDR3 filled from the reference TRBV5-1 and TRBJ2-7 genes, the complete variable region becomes KAGVTQTPRYLIKTRGQQVTLSCSPISGHRSVSWYQQTPGQGLQFLFEYFSETQRNKGNFPGRFSGRQFSNSRSEMNVSTLELGDSALYLCASSLVVNEQYFGPGTRLTVT.